This is a list of T cell receptor beta chains from one sample in a study of CD4 T cell repertoires and nickel. TCRdb independently ran MiXCR on the RT-PCR reads; one entry per CDR3 protein. The table has 530 or so distinct CDR3 sequences, approximately 49% seen once; the top ten hold about a sixth. The sample comprised CD4+ T cells from blood, not recorded whether cultured. All receptors come from a human donor in a nickel allergy study, with or without nickel allergy (not recorded which). It is not recorded whether this sample comes from one donor or several. Both conserved end residues are trimmed from each CDR3. Rows give clone size only sometimes, using once, few, many, or a class for an expanded clone.

v_call clone_size cdr3_aa
TRBV5-6 NA ASSLGLYSNQPQH
TRBV20-1 NA SARADIGGGVYEQY
TRBV12-3/TRBV12-4 NA ASSLMDTGELF
TRBV9 few ASSVGTSGFQETQY
TRBV12-3/TRBV12-4 few ASSLSQGQPQH
TRBV6-5 NA ASSRTTGNTIY
TRBV6-5 once ASRWRLAGPYEQY
TRBV6-2/TRBV6-3 NA ASRKHTGGAGNIQY
TRBV3-1 NA ASSHGTPTGELF
TRBV5-4 once ASSLYGVNTEAF
TRBV11-2 NA ASSPTGTHNEQF
TRBV6-5 NA ASRRSGDSGNTIY
TRBV11-1 NA ASSLAGTGRNTEAF
TRBV20-1 large SARLGTGSAETQY
TRBV3-1 NA ASSQDRGTRVYEQY
TRBV20-1 once SARGDSVYEQY
TRBV6-6 few ASSETRGYEQY
TRBV20-1 few SASDGGFYNEQF
TRBV10-3 NA AISRTSGTYEQY
TRBV6-2/TRBV6-3 NA ASSEGQGTYNEQF
TRBV7-2 NA ASSHRTDTQY
TRBV6-1 NA ASSAQAKFTYNEQF
TRBV20-1 NA SARYRNYEQY
TRBV6-1 NA ASTQTTVSYEQY
TRBV12-3/TRBV12-4 NA ASSLWGMTGGEQY